A selection of T cell receptor beta chains follows, all from one sample in a study of shared clonotypes between healthy human individuals. TCRdb's table, derived via immunoSEQ multiplex PCR, lists solely in-frame clones and lacks some. The sample includes 1 million to 1.2 million clones, around 77% of them seen just once. Sequenced input: memory CD4+ T cells from PBMCs. The source is a young man in good health. Some clones in this sample may be carry-over from other donors' samples. CDR3s include the opening cysteine and the closing phenylalanine or tryptophan. A D gene is named only where the DNA matches it firmly. Where a row states a size, it is once, few, many or the class of an expanded clone; other rows omit it.

v_call	d_call	j_call	clone_size	cdr3_nt	cdr3_aa
TRBV7-9	.	TRBJ1-6	.	TGTGCCAGCAGCTTAGCCTCGGTAGGGGATTCACCCCTCCACTTT	CASSLASVGDSPLHF
TRBV15	.	TRBJ1-1	once	TGTGCCACCAGCAGAGACCCGTGGTACACTGAAGCTTTCTTT	CATSRDPWYTEAFF
TRBV28	.	TRBJ1-2	.	TGTGCCAGCAGTTACCGGGACACCTACGATGGCTACACCTTC	CASSYRDTYDGYTF
TRBV27	.	TRBJ2-7	.	TGTGCCAGCAAGCCCGGGACGGAATACTACGAGCAGTACTTC	CASKPGTEYYEQYF
TRBV28	.	TRBJ1-1	.	TGTGCCAGCGCCTCCACAGGGAGTCCTATGAACACTGAAGCTTTCTTT	CASASTGSPMNTEAFF
TRBV19	.	TRBJ2-7	.	TGTGCCAGTAGAGGGCGGGGCCCACCCTACGAGCAGTACTTC	CASRGRGPPYEQYF
TRBV9	.	TRBJ1-1	.	TGTGCCAGCAGCAAAGGTGCGAATTCGAACACTGAAGCTTTCTTT	CASSKGANSNTEAFF
TRBV19	TRBD1	TRBJ1-2	.	TGTGCCAGCCATCCCGGGACAGGGAACTATGGCTACACCTTC	CASHPGTGNYGYTF
TRBV2	.	TRBJ2-7	.	TGTGCCAGCAGCGCTGGACCTAGCCAGTACTTC	CASSAGPSQYF
TRBV4-1	.	TRBJ2-7	.	TGCGCCAGCAGCCAGGCCCCAACCGATGCGGGGATCTACGAGCAGTACTTC	CASSQAPTDAGIYEQYF
TRBV28	.	TRBJ2-5	.	TGTGCCAGCAGTCGGGGGCAAACCCCAGAGACCCAGTACTTC	CASSRGQTPETQYF
TRBV6-6	TRBD1	TRBJ2-2	.	TGTGCCAGCAGTCCGGACAGGGGGCGGTCCGGGGAGCTGTTTTTT	CASSPDRGRSGELFF
TRBV5-1	TRBD2	TRBJ2-2	.	TGCGCCAGCAGCACCGGACTAGCGGGAGAAGGTGGCGGGGAGCTGTTTTTT	CASSTGLAGEGGGELFF
TRBV12-5	.	TRBJ1-1	.	TGTGCTAGTGGTTTGGAACAGGGCACGCGGGCTTTCTTT	CASGLEQGTRAFF
TRBV4-2	.	TRBJ2-5	.	TGTGCCAGCAGCCATAGACAGGAAAGCCAAGAGACCCAGTACTTC	CASSHRQESQETQYF
TRBV27	TRBD1	TRBJ1-1	few	TGTGCCAGCAGTTGGGGGACAGGGGGCACTGAAGCTTTCTTT	CASSWGTGGTEAFF
TRBV5-6	.	TRBJ1-3	once	TGTGCCAGCAGCTTGAGGGGCAGGGCCTCTGGAAACACCATATATTTT	CASSLRGRASGNTIYF
TRBV6-1	.	TRBJ2-4	.	TGTGCCAGCAGTGAAGGTCTGGCAGGGTCAAAAAACATTCAGTACTTC	CASSEGLAGSKNIQYF
TRBV27	.	TRBJ1-4	.	TGTGCCAGCAGTAGGGGTCGTGCTAATGAAAAACTGTTTTTT	CASSRGRANEKLFF
TRBV5-4	TRBD1	TRBJ1-2	once	TGTGCCAGCAGCACAGACAGGGGGTCACGGCATGGCTACACCTTC	CASSTDRGSRHGYTF
TRBV19	TRBD2	TRBJ2-1	.	TGTGCCAGTAGTATGGATAGCGGGAGTAACAATGAGCAGTTCTTC	CASSMDSGSNNEQFF
TRBV6-6	.	TRBJ2-5	once	TGTGCCGGGATCGGGCTAGAGGGCGTTCAGTACTTC	CAGIGLEGVQYF
TRBV6-5	.	TRBJ2-6	.	TGTGCCAGCAGTTTCCAAGGGTCTGGGGCCAACGTCCTGACTTTC	CASSFQGSGANVLTF
TRBV5-4	.	TRBJ1-4	.	TGTGCCAGCAGCTTGGTCCCGGGGGGACTCAATGAAAAACTGTTTTTT	CASSLVPGGLNEKLFF
TRBV4-3	.	TRBJ2-1	.	TGCGCCAGCAGCCAAAAGGGACGCACCTTTGAGTCGGTGCAGTTCTTC	CASSQKGRTFESVQFF
TRBV7-2	.	TRBJ1-5	.	TGTGCCAGCAGCTTCCTTGGGGTAGGCAATCAGCCCCAGCATTTT	CASSFLGVGNQPQHF
TRBV10-3	TRBD1	TRBJ2-7	.	TGTGCCATCAGGACAGGGGGCTACGAGCAGTACTTC	CAIRTGGYEQYF
TRBV29-1	.	TRBJ2-7	.	TGCAGCGTTGAGGGACCGACGTACGAGCAGTACTTC	CSVEGPTYEQYF
TRBV5-1	.	TRBJ1-1	.	TGCGCCAGTAGCTTGGCAGGGTCTGAAGCTTTCTTT	CASSLAGSEAFF
TRBV9	.	TRBJ1-6	few	TGTGCCAGCAGCGTCGGGGGCAAGTCACCCCTCCACTTT	CASSVGGKSPLHF
TRBV6-1	TRBD2	TRBJ2-7	.	TGTGCCAGCACAGGGCTAGCGGGCTCCTACGAGCAGTACTTC	CASTGLAGSYEQYF
TRBV20-1	.	TRBJ2-1	.	TGCAGTGCCAGATGGGGGAATGAGCAGTTCTTC	CSARWGNEQFF
TRBV6-1	TRBD1	TRBJ1-5	.	TGTGCCAGCAGTTTGACAGGGATTCTGGATCAGCCCCAGCATTTT	CASSLTGILDQPQHF
TRBV15	TRBD2	TRBJ2-5	.	TGTGCCACCAGCAGTACTAGCGGAGGGCCTCAGAAGACCCAGTACTTC	CATSSTSGGPQKTQYF
TRBV20-1	.	TRBJ1-1	.	TGCAGTGCTACCCAAGGGCCTGAAGCTTTCTTT	CSATQGPEAFF
TRBV9	.	TRBJ2-4	.	TGTGCCAGCAGCGTAGAGATGGGGGACATTCAGTACTTC	CASSVEMGDIQYF
TRBV5-6	.	TRBJ1-3	.	TGTGCCAGCAGCCCCGTCCACAGTCGAAACACCATATATTTT	CASSPVHSRNTIYF
TRBV5-8	TRBD1	TRBJ1-2	once	TGTGCCAGCAGTACGGACAGGGTCGGCCTTGGCTACACCTTC	CASSTDRVGLGYTF
TRBV5-1	TRBD2	TRBJ2-7	.	TGCGCCAGCAGCCCGGTCGGACTAGCCAACGAGCAGTACTTC	CASSPVGLANEQYF
TRBV6-5	.	TRBJ2-2	.	TGTGCCAGCAGATTAGCGGACACCGGGGAGCTGTTTTTT	CASRLADTGELFF
TRBV10-3	.	TRBJ1-2	.	TGTGCCATCAGTGCATTAGGGGGTAGCTATGGCTACACCTTC	CAISALGGSYGYTF
TRBV5-1	.	TRBJ2-3	.	TGCGCCAGCAGCCTTCTTATACGCACAGATACGCAGTATTTT	CASSLLIRTDTQYF
TRBV5-1	TRBD1	TRBJ2-3	once	TGCGCCAGCAGCTTAGGGACAGGGGGCTCTAGCACAGATACGCAGTATTTT	CASSLGTGGSSTDTQYF
TRBV19	TRBD1	TRBJ1-1	.	TGTGCCAGTAGCCCGGGACAGGGGTGGCAGGCGTCCCCTGAAGCTTTCTTT	CASSPGQGWQASPEAFF